A selection of T cell receptor beta chains follows, all from one sample in a study of CD8 T cells in ankylosing spondylitis. TCRdb reprocessed the 5' RACE reads via MiXCR and lists one record per CDR3 protein. Among under 400,000 distinct CDR3 sequences listed, 11% were seen once. What was sequenced was blood, either unsorted or a sorted T cell fraction (not recorded which). Receptors were obtained from a female donor with ankylosing spondylitis or in good health (not recorded which). Both conserved end residues are part of each CDR3. D genes are given only for firm matches. For some rows the clone size is stated as once, few or many, or as a class when expanded; others skip it.

D: TRBD2; size: many; J: TRBJ2-3; V: TRBV7-9; CDR3: CASSLSGSGTDTQYF; DNA: TGTGCCAGCAGCTTAAGCGGGAGCGGCACAGATACGCAGTATTTT
D: .; size: .; J: TRBJ2-6; V: TRBV11-2; CDR3: CASSFSEGLSGANVLTF; DNA: TGTGCCAGCAGCTTCTCCGAAGGTCTCTCTGGGGCCAACGTCCTGACTTTC
D: .; size: many; J: TRBJ2-1; V: TRBV6-1; CDR3: CASVGSSYNEQFF; DNA: TGTGCCAGCGTGGGAAGTTCCTACAATGAGCAGTTCTTC
D: .; size: few; J: TRBJ1-6; V: TRBV12-3/TRBV12-4; CDR3: CASRRWTRETEGSPLHF; DNA: TGTGCCAGCAGGCGCTGGACACGGGAGACGGAAGGGTCACCCCTCCACTTT
D: .; size: many; J: TRBJ1-2; V: TRBV20-1; CDR3: CSASERTVRYGYTF; DNA: TGCAGTGCTAGCGAGCGGACAGTTCGGTATGGCTACACCTTC
D: .; size: many; J: TRBJ2-1; V: TRBV20-1; CDR3: CSALGLYNEQFF; DNA: TGCAGTGCTCTCGGCCTCTACAATGAGCAGTTCTTC
D: TRBD2; size: few; J: TRBJ2-3; V: TRBV7-9; CDR3: CASTSPGGSTDTQYF; DNA: TGTGCCAGCACCTCACCGGGGGGTAGCACAGATACGCAGTATTTT
D: .; size: many; J: TRBJ2-7; V: TRBV20-1; CDR3: CSASKTRYEQYF; DNA: TGCAGTGCTAGTAAGACTAGGTACGAGCAGTACTTC
D: TRBD1; size: few; J: TRBJ1-2; V: TRBV4-2; CDR3: CASSTRQGANYGYPF; DNA: TGTGCCAGCAGCACCCGACAGGGTGCTAACTATGGCTACCCCTTC
D: .; size: many; J: TRBJ2-5; V: TRBV28; CDR3: CASSFGSFGGETQYF; DNA: TGTGCCAGCAGTTTTGGCAGTTTCGGAGGAGAGACCCAGTACTTC
D: .; size: .; J: TRBJ2-1; V: TRBV10-3; CDR3: CGIRGDYNEQFF; DNA: TGTGGCATCAGAGGAGACTACAATGAGCAGTTCTTC
D: TRBD1; size: many; J: TRBJ1-6; V: TRBV7-9; CDR3: CASSSGQGAGSPLHF; DNA: TGTGCCAGCAGCTCGGGACAGGGGGCAGGTTCACCCCTCCACTTT
D: .; size: many; J: TRBJ1-3; V: TRBV10-2; CDR3: CASSESPQAGNTIYF; DNA: TGCGCCAGCAGTGAGTCGCCACAGGCTGGAAACACCATATATTTT
D: TRBD2; size: few; J: TRBJ2-7; V: TRBV28; CDR3: CASSPGRVVYEQYF; DNA: TGTGCCAGCAGCCCCGGGAGGGTGGTCTACGAGCAGTACTTC
D: TRBD1; size: many; J: TRBJ2-1; V: TRBV15; CDR3: CATSRGLTGGKDEQFF; DNA: TGTGCCACCAGCAGAGGCCTGACAGGGGGCAAAGATGAGCAGTTCTTC
D: TRBD2; size: few; J: TRBJ2-3; V: TRBV20-1; CDR3: CSAPSGSTDTQYF; DNA: TGCAGTGCCCCAAGCGGGAGTACAGATACGCAGTATTTT
D: TRBD1; size: many; J: TRBJ1-4; V: TRBV20-1; CDR3: CSARDLRTGLGEKLFF; DNA: TGCAGTGCTAGAGATCTAAGGACAGGGTTGGGTGAAAAACTGTTTTTT
D: .; size: many; J: TRBJ1-1; V: TRBV12-3/TRBV12-4; CDR3: CASTQWGAGLNTEAFF; DNA: TGTGCCAGCACCCAGTGGGGGGCAGGACTGAACACTGAAGCTTTCTTT
D: .; size: many; J: TRBJ1-2; V: TRBV24-1; CDR3: CAISATGGYGYTF; DNA: TGTGCCATCTCGGCGACGGGGGGCTATGGCTACACCTTC
D: .; size: .; J: TRBJ2-7; V: TRBV7-9; CDR3: CASSISGVSYEQYF; DNA: TGTGCCAGCAGTATAAGCGGAGTTTCCTACGAGCAGTACTTC
D: .; size: .; J: TRBJ2-2; V: TRBV6-2/TRBV6-3; CDR3: CASSPLEELFF; DNA: TGTGCCAGCAGTCCTCTCGAGGAGCTGTTTTTT
D: .; size: many; J: TRBJ2-2; V: TRBV12-3/TRBV12-4; CDR3: CASSGTGELFF; DNA: TGTGCCAGCAGCGGTACCGGGGAGCTGTTTTTT
D: .; size: many; J: TRBJ2-2; V: TRBV6-5; CDR3: CASSYSPNANTGELFF; DNA: TGTGCCAGCAGTTACTCTCCGAACGCGAACACCGGGGAGCTGTTTTTT
D: .; size: many; J: TRBJ1-5; V: TRBV28; CDR3: CASSPRYPWVGNQPQHF; DNA: TGTGCCAGCAGTCCGCGCTACCCTTGGGTGGGCAATCAGCCCCAGCATTTT
D: .; size: many; J: TRBJ1-2; V: TRBV5-1; CDR3: CASTLQATDYGYTF; DNA: TGCGCCAGCACCCTACAGGCTACCGACTATGGCTACACCTTC
D: .; size: many; J: TRBJ2-3; V: TRBV27; CDR3: CASSPGQYLDTQYF; DNA: TGTGCCAGCAGCCCCGGACAGTATTTAGATACGCAGTATTTT
D: .; size: many; J: TRBJ1-6; V: TRBV5-1; CDR3: CASSLAAGADNSPLHF; DNA: TGCGCCAGCAGTCTTGCGGCGGGGGCGGATAATTCACCCCTCCACTTT
D: .; size: few; J: TRBJ2-2; V: TRBV11-1; CDR3: CASSLVYRARTGELFF; DNA: TGTGCCAGCAGCTTAGTGTACAGGGCCCGCACCGGGGAGCTGTTTTTT
D: .; size: few; J: TRBJ2-7; V: TRBV3-1; CDR3: CASSQGTLTAYEQYF; DNA: TGTGCCAGCAGCCAAGGGACGTTGACTGCCTACGAGCAGTACTTC